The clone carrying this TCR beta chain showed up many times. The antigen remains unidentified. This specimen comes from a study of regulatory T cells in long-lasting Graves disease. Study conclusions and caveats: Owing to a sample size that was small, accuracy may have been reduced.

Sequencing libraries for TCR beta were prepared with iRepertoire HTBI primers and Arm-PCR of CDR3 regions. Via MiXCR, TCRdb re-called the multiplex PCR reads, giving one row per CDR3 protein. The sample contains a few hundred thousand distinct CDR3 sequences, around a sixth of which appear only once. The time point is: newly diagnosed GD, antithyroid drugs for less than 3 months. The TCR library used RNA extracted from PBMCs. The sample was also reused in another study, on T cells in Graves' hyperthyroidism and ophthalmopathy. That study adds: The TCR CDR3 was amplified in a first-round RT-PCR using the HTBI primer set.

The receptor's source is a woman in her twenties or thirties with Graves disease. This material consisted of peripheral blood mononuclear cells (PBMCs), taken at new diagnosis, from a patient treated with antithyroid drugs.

CDR3 coding DNA: TGCGCCAGCAGCCAAGCGGCGGGGGGCACAGATACGCAGTATTTT. Translating gives CASSQAAGGTDTQYF. The rearrangement links TRBV4-1 to TRBJ2-3; 7 positions match TRBD2. The J segment lost 1 base and the V segment lost 1 base, leaving 2 bases of the junction unmatched. The CDR3 totals 15 residues. Germline V gene data show CDR1 as MGHRA and CDR2 as YSYEKL.